This TCR beta chain was recorded in a study of regulatory T cells in long-lasting Graves disease (TCRdb year 2021). Some background on the complete study: Persistent Graves' disease meant more than 5 years of antithyroid drug treatment with TSH receptor autoantibodies that stayed positive. A total of about 35 samples underwent TCR sequencing: about 13 from persistent and about 20 from newly diagnosed Graves' disease patients. Patients with persistent Graves' disease were compared with patients with newly diagnosed Graves' disease using TCR sequencing and RNA sequencing of peripheral blood. In the clinical cohort, patients with persistent Graves' disease had used antithyroid drugs for an average of roughly ten years. The study was registered as a clinical trial and conducted in China. Overall results and qualifications from the work: As a limitation, the authors acknowledged that the small sample size may reduce accuracy. A larger number of public clonotypes was shared among persistent patients (approximately 2,600) than among newly diagnosed patients (roughly 930). Peripheral blood alone was examined, since thyroid tissue, which constituted the primary lesion, could not be accessed. Lower TCR Shannon entropy and fewer highly expanded clones were observed in persistent Graves' disease patients than in newly diagnosed patients, which suggested clonal expansion. Only the TCR beta chain was sequenced and analyzed.

Library generation was performed with multiplex PCR. The listed sequencing device is Illumina HiSeq 4000. TCR beta libraries were built with iRepertoire HTBI primers and Arm-PCR amplification of CDR3 regions. Before sequencing, the PCR products went through gel purification. Per the authors' processing: Gene usage analysis of CDR3 amino acid clonotypes relied on the roughly 67 TRBV and about 15 TRBJ segments identified across samples. COPE and FqMerger were used to merge the filtered high-quality paired reads into contigs. BLAST was used to align contigs to IMGT TRBV, TRBD and TRBJ reference genes, and CDR3 was defined according to IMGT. Any clonotype with a frequency above 0.1% was counted as a highly expanded clone. Shannon entropy served as the measure of repertoire diversity, while the Gini coefficient captured V-J evenness. Clonotypes shared by more than one individual were considered public. TCRdb applied fastp at Q25 and MiXCR to the public reads, then kept only in-frame beta chains. Records with the same CDR3 protein are collapsed into one entry carrying the most frequent genes and DNA. The V and J calls come from TCRdb's annotation, not from the publication. The sample data list 600,000 to 850,000 distinct CDR3 sequences, and around 30% of these were observed just once. The top ten hold about two fifths of the sample.

The time point tag for this specimen amounts to: persistent/refractory GD, antithyroid drugs over 5 years with positive TRAb. RNA was extracted from PBMCs in TRIzol for both TCR sequencing and RNA sequencing. The diagnosis of Graves' disease was made according to American Thyroid Association guidelines. Patients were recruited from an endocrinology department in Xi'an, China. Each patient gave 7 to 9.5 milliliters of peripheral blood, collected in an EDTA anticoagulant tube. Ficoll Paque Plus density gradient separation was used to isolate PBMCs, and no additional T cell sorting was done. An Agilent 2100 Bioanalyzer and agarose gel were used to check RNA quality, and a NanoDrop 2000 was used to measure RNA concentration. Details on this clonotype: Its antigen is currently not known. The junction shows a germline mismatch at one end, possibly a read error.

This sequence originates from a female donor with Graves disease. The sample was peripheral blood mononuclear cells (PBMCs), taken when the disease was refractory, from a patient treated with antithyroid drugs.

In nucleotides, the sequence is TGTGCCAACAGCTTAGGGGAGCGGGAGTATGTCACCGGGGAGCTGTTTTTT. This gives the protein CANSLGEREYVTGELFF. The chain joins TRBV7-6 to TRBJ2-2, with 8 middle bases fitting TRBD2. Inclusive of the bounding cysteine and phenylalanine, the CDR3 is 17 residues long. This entry keeps only the CDR3 DNA: 51 bases, framed from base 1. For CDR1 and CDR2, the germline V gene lists SGHVS and FNYEAQ.